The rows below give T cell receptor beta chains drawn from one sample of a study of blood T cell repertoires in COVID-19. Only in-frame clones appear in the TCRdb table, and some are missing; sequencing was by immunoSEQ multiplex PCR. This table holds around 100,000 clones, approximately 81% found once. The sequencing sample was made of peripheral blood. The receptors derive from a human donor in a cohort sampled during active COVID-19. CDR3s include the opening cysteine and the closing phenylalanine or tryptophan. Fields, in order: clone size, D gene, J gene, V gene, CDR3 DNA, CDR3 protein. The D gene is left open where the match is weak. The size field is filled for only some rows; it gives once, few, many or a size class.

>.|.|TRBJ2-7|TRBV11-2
TGTGCCAGCAGCTTAAGCGGTGGTAGCTCCTACGAGCAGTACTTC
CASSLSGGSSYEQYF
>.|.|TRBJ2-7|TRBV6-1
TGTGCCAGCAGTGAACCGTACAGTTGGGGCGGCGAGCAGTACTTC
CASSEPYSWGGEQYF
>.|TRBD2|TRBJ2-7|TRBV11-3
TGTGCCAGCAGCTTAGATCAGACTTGGGCTAGCGGGGGGAAGGAAGAGCAGTACTTC
CASSLDQTWASGGKEEQYF
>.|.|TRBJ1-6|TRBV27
TGTGCCAGCACCCGACAGTTTGCAGACTCCTATAATTCACCCCTCCACTTT
CASTRQFADSYNSPLHF
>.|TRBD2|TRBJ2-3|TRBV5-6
TGTGCCAGCAGTTCGCTAGCGGGAGGGGGTGATACGCAGTATTTT
CASSSLAGGGDTQYF
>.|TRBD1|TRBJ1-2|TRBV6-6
TGTGCCAGCAGTTACGTGACAGGGGACTACACCTTC
CASSYVTGDYTF
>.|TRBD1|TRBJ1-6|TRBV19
TGTGCCAGTAGCGAGACAGGGGTGACTCCACCCCTCCACTTT
CASSETGVTPPLHF
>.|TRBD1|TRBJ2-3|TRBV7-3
TGTGCCAGCAGCCGACAGGGATCCGATACGCAGTATTTT
CASSRQGSDTQYF
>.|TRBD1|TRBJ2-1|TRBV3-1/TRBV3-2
TGTGCCAGCAGCCAGGACAGACCGGGACAGGGCGGTGACAATGAGCAGTTCTTC
CASSQDRPGQGGDNEQFF
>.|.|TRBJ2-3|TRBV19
TGTGCCAGTAGTACTCAAAAGACAGAGTCAATACACACAGATACGCAGTATTTT
CASSTQKTESIHTDTQYF
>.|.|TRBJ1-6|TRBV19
TGTGCCAGTCGCCCGGGGGAGTTTATGCCCCTCCACTTT
CASRPGEFMPLHF
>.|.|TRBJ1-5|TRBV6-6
TGTGCCAGCAGTTACGAGGTCAGCAATCAGCCCCAGCATTTT
CASSYEVSNQPQHF
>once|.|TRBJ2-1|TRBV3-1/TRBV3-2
TGTGCCAGCAGCCAAGGGCGGGTCACCCCCAATGAGCAGTTCTTC
CASSQGRVTPNEQFF
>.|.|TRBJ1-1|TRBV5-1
TGCGCCAGCAGCTTGGGTGCTGCAGGGATGAACACTGAAGCTTTCTTT
CASSLGAAGMNTEAFF
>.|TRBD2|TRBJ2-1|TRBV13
TGTGCCAGCAGCTTAGTGGGACTAGCGGCACCTAATGAGCAGTTCTTC
CASSLVGLAAPNEQFF
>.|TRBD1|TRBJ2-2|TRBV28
TGTGCCAGCAGTTCCTTTTATAGACAGGGGGACACCGGGGAGCTGTTTTTT
CASSSFYRQGDTGELFF
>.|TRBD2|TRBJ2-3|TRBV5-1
TGCGCCAGCAGCTTGGGACTAGCGGGAGGAAAAACAGATACGCAGTATTTT
CASSLGLAGGKTDTQYF
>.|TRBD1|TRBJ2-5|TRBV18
TGTGCCAGCTTAACAGGGGCGGCGGGGACCCAGTACTTC
CASLTGAAGTQYF
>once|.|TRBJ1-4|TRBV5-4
TGTGCGGCCGGGGGGCGCTCAGAAAAACTGTTTTTT
CAAGGRSEKLFF
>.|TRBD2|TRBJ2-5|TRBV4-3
TGCGCCAGCAGCCAAGATATCGGACTAGCGGGGGCCTATTCGACGGAGACCCAGTACTTC
CASSQDIGLAGAYSTETQYF
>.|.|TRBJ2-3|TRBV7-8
TGTGCCAGCAGCGCGACTCAAAGCACAGATACGCAGTATTTT
CASSATQSTDTQYF
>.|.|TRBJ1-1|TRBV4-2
TGTGCCAGCAGCCCGTACGGGAACACTGAAGCTTTCTTT
CASSPYGNTEAFF
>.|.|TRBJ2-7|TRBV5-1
TGCGCCAGCAGCTTGTCGCAGGAAGTGAACGAGCAGTACTTC
CASSLSQEVNEQYF
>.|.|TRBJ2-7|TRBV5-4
TGTGCCAGCAGCTTGGAGGAGCAGGGTACCCACGAGCAGTACTTC
CASSLEEQGTHEQYF
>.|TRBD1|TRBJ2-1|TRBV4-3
TGCGCCAGCAGCCAGACTCTACAGGGGAGCTCCTACAATGAGCAGTTCTTC
CASSQTLQGSSYNEQFF
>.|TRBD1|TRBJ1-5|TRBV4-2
TGTGCCAGCAGCCAAGATGACAGGGGAAATCAGCCCCAGCATTTT
CASSQDDRGNQPQHF
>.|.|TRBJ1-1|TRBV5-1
TGCGCCAGCAGCTTGGGGGACACCAACACTGAAGCTTTCTTT
CASSLGDTNTEAFF
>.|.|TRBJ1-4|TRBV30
TGTGCCTGGGCGGGTCGAGGGAACCCTAATGAAAAACTGTTTTTT
CAWAGRGNPNEKLFF
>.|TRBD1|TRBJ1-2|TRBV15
TGTGCCACCAGCCGGGGACAGGGTTTAGGCTACACCTTC
CATSRGQGLGYTF
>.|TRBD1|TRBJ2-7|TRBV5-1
TGCGCCAGCAAAACCACAGGGGCGGAGCAGTACTTC
CASKTTGAEQYF
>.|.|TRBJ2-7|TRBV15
TGTGCCACCAGCAGAGATAAGGGCCAGGGGGGTTCCTACGAGCAGTACTTC
CATSRDKGQGGSYEQYF
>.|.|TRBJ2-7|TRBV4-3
TGCGCCAGCAGCCAAGATATGGTTGGGGGGTCCTACGAGCAGTACTTC
CASSQDMVGGSYEQYF
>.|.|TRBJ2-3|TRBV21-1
TGTGCCAGCCCGGGAGGTCTTTTCTCTCCCAAATCTAATTCGGACACAGATACGCAGTATTTT
CASPGGLFSPKSNSDTDTQYF
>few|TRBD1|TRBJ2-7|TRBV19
TGTGCCAGTACCGATATAGGGGACAGGGGCACCTACGAGCAGTACTTC
CASTDIGDRGTYEQYF
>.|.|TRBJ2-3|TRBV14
TGTGCCAGCAGCCAAGGCCATAGTCTCGCAGATACGCAGTATTTT
CASSQGHSLADTQYF
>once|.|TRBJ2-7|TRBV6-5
TGTGCCAGCAGGGACTCCCGGTACGAGCAGTACTTC
CASRDSRYEQYF
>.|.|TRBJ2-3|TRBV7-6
TGTGCCAGCAGCTTATCTCTAAGTTCCCTAGGTACGCAGTATTTT
CASSLSLSSLGTQYF
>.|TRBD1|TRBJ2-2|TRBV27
TGTGCCAGCAGCCTGGGACAGGGAAAAACCGGGGAGCTGTTTTTT
CASSLGQGKTGELFF
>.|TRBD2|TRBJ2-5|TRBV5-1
TGCGCCAGCAGCTTGGCGACTAGCGCGGAGACCCAGTACTTC
CASSLATSAETQYF
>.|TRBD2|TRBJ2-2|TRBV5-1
TGCGCCAGCAGCTCGATCGCGGGGGTGAGCACCGGGGAGCTGTTTTTT
CASSSIAGVSTGELFF
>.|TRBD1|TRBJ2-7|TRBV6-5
TGTGCCAGCAGTCACAGGGGTGGGGTCGAGCAGTACTTC
CASSHRGGVEQYF
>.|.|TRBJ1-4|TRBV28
TGTGCCAGCAGGATACAGAATGAAAAACTGTTTTTT
CASRIQNEKLFF